The T cell receptor beta chain under discussion was sequenced for a study of control samples from healthy donors and cancer patients. This CDR3 is 15 amino acids long. Germline V gene sequence: CDR1 MNHNS, CDR2 SASEGT. V lost 1 base to trimming and J lost 5 bases; unmatched junction nucleotides: 8. This clone was seen only a few times. Produced via immunoSEQ multiplex PCR; TCRdb's table is partial and in-frame only. The repertoire holds tens of thousands of clones, roughly 80% seen once, with approximately 38% in the top ten. This chain uses TRBV6-1 with TRBJ2-7, with 7 bases identical to TRBD2. The receptor was derived from a man in his 70s with lung cancer. Sequenced sample: PBMCs. The CDR3 here is CASSEVDGGFDEQYF. The CDR3 region has the DNA TGTGCCAGCAGTGAAGTGGACGGGGGGTTCGACGAGCAGTACTTC.